These 4 T cell receptor beta chains share one sample of origin, sequenced in a study of blood T cells in healthy people across ages. Primers used in a second PCR of roughly 6 to 12 cycles were a sample-barcoded 5' primer and a J-beta primer mix. TCRdb reanalysed the 5' RACE reads using MiXCR and keeps one entry per CDR3 protein. The sample has roughly 1,500,000 distinct CDR3 sequences, around 39% seen once. Sequenced input: blood. The receptors originated from a woman aged 18-29 years in good health.

This clonotype was detected only a few times. The chain couples TRBV29-1 to TRBJ1-2; tentatively, D is TRBD1 (5 bases). Trimming removed 0 bases from V and 0 bases from J, with 11 bases in between. The CDR3 covers 15 residues. CDR1 is SQVTM and CDR2 is ANQGSEA in the germline V gene. The CDR3: CSVEEAGPSNYGYTF. The CDR3, as DNA: TGCAGCGTTGAAGAGGCAGGGCCCTCTAACTATGGCTACACCTTC.

This clonotype was seen once. V and J are TRBV28 and TRBJ1-5; D remains unclear. Trimming left V 10 bases short and J 3 bases short, with 13 bases between. The CDR3 runs to 13 residues. Germline V CDR1 and CDR2: MDHEN, SYDVKM. CDR3 protein: CATLDGDNQPQHF. The CDR3 bases are TGTGCCACCCTGGACGGTGACAATCAGCCCCAGCATTTT. The whole variable domain, filled in from reference TRBV28 and TRBJ1-5, reads DVKVTQSSRYLVKRTGEKVFLECVQDMDHENMFWYRQDPGLGLRLIYFSYDVKMKEKGDIPEGYSVSREKKERFSLILESASTNQTSMYLCATLDGDNQPQHFGDGTRLSIL.

The rearrangement uses TRBV5-1 and TRBJ1-5; D is uncertain. Germline assignment: CDR1 SGHRS and CDR2 YFSETQ. The CDR3 length is 15 residues. Trimming took 2 bases from V and 4 from J, leaving 13 bases between them. The CDR3 loop reads CASSLGGQINQPQHF. In DNA, the CDR3 is TGCGCCAGCAGCTTAGGAGGGCAGATTAATCAGCCCCAGCATTTT.

The chain recombines TRBV29-1 with TRBJ2-3, with 9 bases that match TRBD2. Germline loops: CDR1 SQVTM, CDR2 ANQGSEA. The CDR3 is made up of 14 amino acids. The CDR3 spells CGYLTGLALDTQYF. CDR3 DNA: TGCGGATATCTTACGGGACTAGCCTTAGATACGCAGTATTTT.